These T cell receptor beta chains were read from a single sample in a study of blood T cell repertoires in COVID-19. Profiled with immunoSEQ multiplex PCR; TCRdb holds only in-frame clones, not every one. The sample has about 250,000 clones, 83% seen once; the top ten hold approximately 6%. The sequenced material came from peripheral blood. These receptors were obtained from a man aged 80 or over with acute or convalescent COVID-19. Both conserved end residues are part of each CDR3. Fields, in order: clone size, V gene, D gene, J gene, CDR3 DNA, CDR3 protein. The D gene is left open where the match is weak. Some rows have no size entry. The others give once, few or many, or a class for an expanded clone.

abundance: -
v_gene: TRBV30
d_gene: TRBD2
j_gene: TRBJ2-2
CDR3nt: TGTGCCTGGAGCCTCAGCGGGGTCATCACCGGGGAGCTGTTTTTT
CDR3aa: CAWSLSGVITGELFF

abundance: -
v_gene: TRBV27
d_gene: TRBD2
j_gene: TRBJ2-7
CDR3nt: TGTGCCAGCAGTTCGCTAGCGGGAGGCTCCTACGAGCAGTACTTC
CDR3aa: CASSSLAGGSYEQYF

abundance: few
v_gene: TRBV4-1
d_gene: -
j_gene: TRBJ2-5
CDR3nt: TGCGCCAGCAGCCCCCGGAGATTGGAGACCCAGTACTTC
CDR3aa: CASSPRRLETQYF

abundance: -
v_gene: TRBV7-6
d_gene: -
j_gene: TRBJ2-1
CDR3nt: TGTGCCAGCAGCTTAGTAGCCAATGAGCAGTTCTTC
CDR3aa: CASSLVANEQFF

abundance: -
v_gene: TRBV7-6
d_gene: TRBD2
j_gene: TRBJ2-3
CDR3nt: TGTGCCAGCAGCGTAGCCCGGGGGGGAAGCACAGATACGCAGTATTTT
CDR3aa: CASSVARGGSTDTQYF

abundance: -
v_gene: TRBV28
d_gene: TRBD1
j_gene: TRBJ2-7
CDR3nt: TGTGCCAGCTCCGCCCCCGGGCAGGGGGCAGGCGAGCAGTACTTC
CDR3aa: CASSAPGQGAGEQYF

abundance: -
v_gene: TRBV19
d_gene: -
j_gene: TRBJ1-1
CDR3nt: TGTGCCAGTAATCCTCCCGGGATTGGAAAGAACACTGAAGCTTTCTTT
CDR3aa: CASNPPGIGKNTEAFF

abundance: -
v_gene: TRBV30
d_gene: TRBD1
j_gene: TRBJ1-6
CDR3nt: TGTGCCTGGGACAGGGGCGCCATGAGGGGTCCTTCACCCCTCCACTTT
CDR3aa: CAWDRGAMRGPSPLHF

abundance: -
v_gene: TRBV9
d_gene: -
j_gene: TRBJ2-2
CDR3nt: TGTGCCAGCAGCGAACAAGCGAACACCGGGGAGCTGTTTTTT
CDR3aa: CASSEQANTGELFF

abundance: -
v_gene: TRBV11-2
d_gene: TRBD1
j_gene: TRBJ1-4
CDR3nt: TGTGCCAGCAGCTTAACCGGGACAGGATCGGAAAAACTGTTTTTT
CDR3aa: CASSLTGTGSEKLFF

abundance: -
v_gene: TRBV10-3
d_gene: TRBD2
j_gene: TRBJ2-1
CDR3nt: TGTGCCATCAGTGTCGGAATAGCGGGAGGCAACGAGCAGTTCTTC
CDR3aa: CAISVGIAGGNEQFF

abundance: -
v_gene: TRBV7-9
d_gene: -
j_gene: TRBJ1-1
CDR3nt: TGTGCCAGCAGCAGATGGGTGGCCGTGAGGGACACTGAAGCTTTCTTT
CDR3aa: CASSRWVAVRDTEAFF

abundance: -
v_gene: TRBV7-9
d_gene: -
j_gene: TRBJ2-6
CDR3nt: TGTGCCAGCAGCTTAGAAAGAGGTTCTGGGGCCAACGTCCTGACTTTC
CDR3aa: CASSLERGSGANVLTF

abundance: -
v_gene: TRBV5-1
d_gene: -
j_gene: TRBJ2-7
CDR3nt: TGCGCCAGCAGCTTGACTACTAGTGGGGCCTACGAGCAGTACTTC
CDR3aa: CASSLTTSGAYEQYF

abundance: -
v_gene: TRBV5-6
d_gene: -
j_gene: TRBJ2-5
CDR3nt: TGTGCCAGCAGCTTGTTACAGAAAGAGACCCAGTACTTC
CDR3aa: CASSLLQKETQYF

abundance: -
v_gene: TRBV5-4
d_gene: -
j_gene: TRBJ1-1
CDR3nt: TGTGCCAGCAGGGAAACAGGGAACACTGAAGCTTTCTTT
CDR3aa: CASRETGNTEAFF

abundance: -
v_gene: TRBV2
d_gene: -
j_gene: TRBJ1-2
CDR3nt: TGTGCCAGCAGTGCAGGGTTAAACTATGGCTACACCTTC
CDR3aa: CASSAGLNYGYTF

abundance: -
v_gene: TRBV5-1
d_gene: TRBD1
j_gene: TRBJ1-6
CDR3nt: TGCGCCAGCAGCGAGGGACAGGGCGGTTCACCCCTCCACTTT
CDR3aa: CASSEGQGGSPLHF

abundance: -
v_gene: TRBV7-2
d_gene: -
j_gene: TRBJ2-7
CDR3nt: TGTGCCAGCAGCCCCTCCACCCCCGGTGGCGAGCAGTACTTC
CDR3aa: CASSPSTPGGEQYF

abundance: -
v_gene: TRBV24-1
d_gene: TRBD1
j_gene: TRBJ2-7
CDR3nt: TGTGCCACCAGTGACCAACGGACAGGCTCCTACGAGCAGTACTTC
CDR3aa: CATSDQRTGSYEQYF

abundance: -
v_gene: TRBV3-1/TRBV3-2
d_gene: -
j_gene: TRBJ2-5
CDR3nt: TGTGCCAGCAGCCAAGTTACGGGGGGCAAGACCCAGTACTTC
CDR3aa: CASSQVTGGKTQYF

abundance: -
v_gene: TRBV28
d_gene: TRBD1
j_gene: TRBJ2-5
CDR3nt: TGTGCCAGCAGTCCCCCGGACAGGGGTCGGCAAGAGACCCAGTACTTC
CDR3aa: CASSPPDRGRQETQYF

abundance: -
v_gene: TRBV5-1
d_gene: -
j_gene: TRBJ2-5
CDR3nt: TGCGCCAGCAGCATTGGACAGGGAGGGAGCCAAGAGACCCAGTACTTC
CDR3aa: CASSIGQGGSQETQYF

abundance: -
v_gene: TRBV19
d_gene: TRBD1
j_gene: TRBJ1-2
CDR3nt: TGTGCCAGTAGTCCTTATGAAGGGCAGGGGGCGTACTATGGCTACACCTTC
CDR3aa: CASSPYEGQGAYYGYTF

abundance: -
v_gene: TRBV29-1
d_gene: TRBD1
j_gene: TRBJ2-5
CDR3nt: TGCAGCGTTCACAGGGGCGAGGAGACCCAGTACTTC
CDR3aa: CSVHRGEETQYF

abundance: -
v_gene: TRBV7-2
d_gene: -
j_gene: TRBJ2-1
CDR3nt: TGTGCCAGCAGCTTACAAGCGGGCTCCTACAATGAGCAGTTCTTC
CDR3aa: CASSLQAGSYNEQFF